This TCR beta chain was captured by sequencing in a study of blood T cell repertoires in COVID-19. The wider study: Specimens from acute and convalescent COVID-19 originated in the United States, Italy and Spain. T cells, B-cell-depleted T cells, or PBMCs provided the cDNA or gDNA that served as material.

Membership in each cohort depended on participant-reported clinical history. Some clones are missing from TCRdb's copy, which holds only in-frame ones; the method was immunoSEQ multiplex PCR. The sample records around 290,000 clones, around nine tenths being singletons. Germline CDR1 reads SQVTM; CDR2 reads ANQGSEA. The length of the CDR3 is 13 residues. V lost 3 bases, J lost 4 bases, and 12 bases lay in between. This clonotype was sampled from a woman aged 18-29 years who had recovered from COVID-19. The sample was PBMCs or T cells enriched from blood (not recorded which). The chain carries TRBV29-1 and TRBJ1-1; tentative D call: TRBD1 (6 bases). The CDR3 sequence: CSVEPSTGTEAFF. In DNA form, the CDR3 reads TGCAGCGTTGAGCCCTCGACAGGCACTGAAGCTTTCTTT.